This T cell receptor (beta chain) was sequenced in a study of regulatory T cells. Study-level findings and limits: Patient CD8+ T cells trended toward lower Shannon entropy than controls.

Patients, 2 to 39 years old, had expanded memory T-cell proportions. For this clone: Its antigen is still unknown.

The PCR used 52 TRBV and 13 TRBJ primers. Method: immunoSEQ multiplex PCR; TCRdb's copy keeps in-frame clones and lacks some. The table lists about 9,500 clones, over 70% of them singletons, with approximately 10% in the top ten. CDR1 SGHTS and CDR2 YDEGEE come from the germline V gene. The CDR3 is 15 amino acids. V was clipped by 5 bases and J by 8 bases; unmatched bases: 9. J is TRBJ1-5 and V is TRBV5-8; the match to TRBD1 covers 11 bases. Sequences were obtained from CD8+ T cells sorted from blood. This TCR was recovered from a person between 18 and 30 years old with CD3G deficiency. The CDR3 bases are TGTGCCAGCAGGGGACAGGGGGGCAAGAAGAAGCCCCAGCATTTT. This sequence encodes CASRGQGGKKKPQHF.